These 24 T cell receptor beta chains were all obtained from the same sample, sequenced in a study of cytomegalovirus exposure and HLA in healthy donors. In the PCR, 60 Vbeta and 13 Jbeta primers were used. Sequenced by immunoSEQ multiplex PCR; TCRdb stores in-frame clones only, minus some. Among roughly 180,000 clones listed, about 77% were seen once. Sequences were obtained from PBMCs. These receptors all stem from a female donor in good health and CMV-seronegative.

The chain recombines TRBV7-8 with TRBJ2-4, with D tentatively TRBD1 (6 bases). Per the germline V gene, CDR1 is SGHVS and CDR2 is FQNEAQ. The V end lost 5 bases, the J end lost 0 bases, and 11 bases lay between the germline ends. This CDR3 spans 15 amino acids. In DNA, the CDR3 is TGTGCCAGCAGCGACGGACAGATAGCCAAAAACATTCAGTACTTC. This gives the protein CASSDGQIAKNIQYF.

CDR3: CASSPRKAQVTSTGELFF. Written as DNA, the CDR3 is TGTGCCAGCAGCCCGAGAAAGGCCCAGGTTACCTCCACCGGGGAGCTGTTTTTT. V is TRBV11-3 and J is TRBJ2-2; D is uncertain. The ends were cut back, 5 bases at V and 4 bases at J, with 23 bases in the middle. In germline, CDR1 is SGHNT, CDR2 YENEEA. The length of the CDR3 is 18 residues.

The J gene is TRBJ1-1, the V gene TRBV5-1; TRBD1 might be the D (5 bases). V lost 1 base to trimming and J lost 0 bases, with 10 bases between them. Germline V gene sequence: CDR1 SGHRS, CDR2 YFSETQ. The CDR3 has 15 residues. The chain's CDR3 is CASSLMGGVNTEAFF. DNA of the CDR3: TGCGCCAGCAGCTTGATGGGGGGGGTGAACACTGAAGCTTTCTTT.

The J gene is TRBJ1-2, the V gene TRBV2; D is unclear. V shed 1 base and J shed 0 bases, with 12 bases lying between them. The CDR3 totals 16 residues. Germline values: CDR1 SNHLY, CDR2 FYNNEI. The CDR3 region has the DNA TGTGCCAGCAGTGAAGGGTGGAACAGTCCTAACTATGGCTACACCTTC. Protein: CASSEGWNSPNYGYTF.

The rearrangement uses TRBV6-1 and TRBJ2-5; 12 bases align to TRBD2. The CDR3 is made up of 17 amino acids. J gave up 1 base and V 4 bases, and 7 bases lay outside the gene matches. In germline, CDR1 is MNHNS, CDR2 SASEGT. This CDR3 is CASSVRLAGDTQETQYF. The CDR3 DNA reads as TGTGCCAGCAGTGTACGACTAGCGGGGGACACCCAAGAGACCCAGTACTTC.

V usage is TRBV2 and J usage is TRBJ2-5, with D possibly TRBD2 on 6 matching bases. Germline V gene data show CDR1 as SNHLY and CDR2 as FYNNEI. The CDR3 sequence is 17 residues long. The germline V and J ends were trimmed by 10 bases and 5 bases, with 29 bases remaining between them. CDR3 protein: CATNLDGSEFLGETQYF. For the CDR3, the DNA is TGTGCCACCAATTTAGACGGGAGCGAATTTTTAGGGGAGACCCAGTACTTC.

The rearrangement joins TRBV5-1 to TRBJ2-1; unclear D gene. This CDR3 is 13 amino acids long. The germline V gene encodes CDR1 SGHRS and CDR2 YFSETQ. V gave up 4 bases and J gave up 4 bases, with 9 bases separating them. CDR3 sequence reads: CASSPLTYNEQFF. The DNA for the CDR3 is TGCGCCAGCAGCCCCCTTACATACAATGAGCAGTTCTTC.

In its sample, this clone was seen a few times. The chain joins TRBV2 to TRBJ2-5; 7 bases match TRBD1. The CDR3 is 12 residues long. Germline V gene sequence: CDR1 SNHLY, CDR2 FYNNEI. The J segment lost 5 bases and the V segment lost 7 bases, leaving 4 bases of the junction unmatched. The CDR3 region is CASKGQRETQYF. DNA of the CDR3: TGTGCCAGCAAGGGACAGAGGGAGACCCAGTACTTC.

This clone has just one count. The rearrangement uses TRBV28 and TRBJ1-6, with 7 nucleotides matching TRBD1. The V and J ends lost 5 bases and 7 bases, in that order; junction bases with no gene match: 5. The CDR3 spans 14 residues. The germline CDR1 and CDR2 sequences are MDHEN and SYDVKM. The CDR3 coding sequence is TGTGCCAGCAGTCCTGGACAGGTCAATTCACCCCTCCACTTT. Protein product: CASSPGQVNSPLHF.

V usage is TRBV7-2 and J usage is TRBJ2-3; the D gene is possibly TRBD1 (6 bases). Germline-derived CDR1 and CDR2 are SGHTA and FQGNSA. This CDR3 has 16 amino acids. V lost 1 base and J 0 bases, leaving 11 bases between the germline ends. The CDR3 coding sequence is TGTGCCAGCAGCTTAGAAGGGGGTGCTAGCACAGATACGCAGTATTTT. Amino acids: CASSLEGGASTDTQYF. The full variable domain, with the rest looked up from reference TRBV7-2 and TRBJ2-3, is GAGVSQSPSNKVTEKGKDVELRCDPISGHTALYWYRQSLGQGLEFLIYFQGNSAPDKSGLPSDRFSAERTGGSVSTLTIQRTQQEDSAVYLCASSLEGGASTDTQYFGPGTRLTVL.

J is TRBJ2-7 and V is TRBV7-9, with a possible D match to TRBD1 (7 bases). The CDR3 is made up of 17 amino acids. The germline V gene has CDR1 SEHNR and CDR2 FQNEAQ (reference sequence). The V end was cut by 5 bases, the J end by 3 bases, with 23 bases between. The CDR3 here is CASSLSWGDSHRYEQYF. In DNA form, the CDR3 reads TGTGCCAGCAGCCTTAGTTGGGGGGACAGTCACCGCTACGAGCAGTACTTC.

CDR3 nucleotide sequence: TGTGCCAGCAGCAGGGACAGGGGGCCCGATAATCAGCCCCAGCATTTT. Residues: CASSRDRGPDNQPQHF. V gene TRBV21-1 combines with J gene TRBJ1-5; the table gives TRBD1 as D, unverified against the DNA. TRBV21-1 is given as a pseudogene. The CDR3 sequence is 16 residues long.

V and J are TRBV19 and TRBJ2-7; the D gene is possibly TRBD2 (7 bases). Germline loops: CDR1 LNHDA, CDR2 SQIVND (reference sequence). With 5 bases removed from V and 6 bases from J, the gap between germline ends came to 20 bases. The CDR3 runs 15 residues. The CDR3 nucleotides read TGTGCCAGTAGTGCTTGGGGGGGGCAGGGCAGCGAGCAGTACTTC. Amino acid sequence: CASSAWGGQGSEQYF.

The DNA of the CDR3 is TGTGCCAGCAGTGATCTTACCCACCTGGGGGGGAAGGGTGCAACTAATGAAAAACTGTTTTTT. Translation: CASSDLTHLGGKGATNEKLFF. The chain recombines TRBV28 with TRBJ1-4; possibly TRBD1 for D (5 bases). CDR1 MDHEN and CDR2 SYDVKM come from the germline V gene. The CDR3 spans 21 residues. V dropped 5 bases and J dropped 0 bases, with 28 bases sitting between them. Drawing the rest from reference TRBV28 and TRBJ1-4, the complete variable domain is DVKVTQSSRYLVKRTGEKVFLECVQDMDHENMFWYRQDPGLGLRLIYFSYDVKMKEKGDIPEGYSVSREKKERFSLILESASTNQTSMYLCASSDLTHLGGKGATNEKLFFGSGTQLSVL.

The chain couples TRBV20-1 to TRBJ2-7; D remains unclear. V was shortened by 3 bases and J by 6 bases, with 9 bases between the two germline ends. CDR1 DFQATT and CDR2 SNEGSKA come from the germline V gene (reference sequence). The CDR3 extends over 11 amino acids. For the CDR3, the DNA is TGCAGTGCTAGGGGCGTTGGCGAGCAGTACTTC. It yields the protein CSARGVGEQYF.

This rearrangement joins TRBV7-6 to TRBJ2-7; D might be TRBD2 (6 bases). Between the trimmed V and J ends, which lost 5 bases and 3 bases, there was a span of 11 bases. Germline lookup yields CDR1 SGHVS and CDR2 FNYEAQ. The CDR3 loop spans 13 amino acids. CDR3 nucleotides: TGTGCCAGCAGCGAAAGGGACTTCTACGAGCAGTACTTC. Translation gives CASSERDFYEQYF.

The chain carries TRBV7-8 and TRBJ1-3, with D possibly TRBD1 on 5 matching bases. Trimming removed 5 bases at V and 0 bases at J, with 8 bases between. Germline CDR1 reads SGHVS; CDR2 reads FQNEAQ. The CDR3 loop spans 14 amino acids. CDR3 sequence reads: CASSLQASGNTIYF. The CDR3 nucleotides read TGTGCCAGCAGCCTACAGGCCTCTGGAAACACCATATATTTT.

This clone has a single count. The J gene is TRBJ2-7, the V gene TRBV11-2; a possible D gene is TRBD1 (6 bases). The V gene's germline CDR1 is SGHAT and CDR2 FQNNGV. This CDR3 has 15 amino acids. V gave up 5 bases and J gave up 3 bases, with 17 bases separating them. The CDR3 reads CASSQQMGQDYEQYF. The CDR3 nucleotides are TGTGCCAGCAGCCAACAGATGGGACAAGACTACGAGCAGTACTTC.

This chain's CDR3 is CAWSVLAGGVTGELFF. For the CDR3, the DNA is TGTGCCTGGAGTGTACTAGCGGGGGGTGTCACCGGGGAGCTGTTTTTT. This rearrangement joins TRBV30 to TRBJ2-2; 12 bases are shared with TRBD2. The V and J ends lost 0 bases and 4 bases, in that order; junction bases with no gene match: 3. Germline V gene sequence: CDR1 GTSNPN, CDR2 SVGIG (reference sequence). This CDR3 has 16 residues. Together with reference TRBV30 and TRBJ2-2, the CDR3 gives the full variable domain: SQTIHQWPATLVQPVGSPLSLECTVEGTSNPNLYWYRQAAGRGLQLLFYSVGIGQISSEVPQNLSASRPQDRQFILSSKKLLLSDSGFYLCAWSVLAGGVTGELFFGEGSRLTVL.

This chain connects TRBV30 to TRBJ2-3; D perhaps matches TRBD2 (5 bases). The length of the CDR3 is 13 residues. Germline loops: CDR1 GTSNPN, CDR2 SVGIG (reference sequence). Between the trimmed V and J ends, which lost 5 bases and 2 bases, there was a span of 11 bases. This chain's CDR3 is CAWGETNTDTQYF. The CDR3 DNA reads TGTGCCTGGGGGGAGACTAACACAGATACGCAGTATTTT. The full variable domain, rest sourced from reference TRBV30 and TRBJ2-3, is SQTIHQWPATLVQPVGSPLSLECTVEGTSNPNLYWYRQAAGRGLQLLFYSVGIGQISSEVPQNLSASRPQDRQFILSSKKLLLSDSGFYLCAWGETNTDTQYFGPGTRLTVL.

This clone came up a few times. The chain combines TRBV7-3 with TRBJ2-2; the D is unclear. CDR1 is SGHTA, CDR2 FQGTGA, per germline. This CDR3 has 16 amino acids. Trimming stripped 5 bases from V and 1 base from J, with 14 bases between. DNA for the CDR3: TGTGCCAGCAGCCAACAACCCGCAGGGAACACCGGGGAGCTGTTTTTT. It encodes CASSQQPAGNTGELFF.

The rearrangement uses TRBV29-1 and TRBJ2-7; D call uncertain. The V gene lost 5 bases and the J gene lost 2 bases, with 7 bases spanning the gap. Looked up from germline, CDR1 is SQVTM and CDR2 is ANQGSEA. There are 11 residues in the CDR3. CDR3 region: CSVTITYEQYF. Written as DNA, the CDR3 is TGCAGCGTTACTATCACCTACGAGCAGTACTTC.

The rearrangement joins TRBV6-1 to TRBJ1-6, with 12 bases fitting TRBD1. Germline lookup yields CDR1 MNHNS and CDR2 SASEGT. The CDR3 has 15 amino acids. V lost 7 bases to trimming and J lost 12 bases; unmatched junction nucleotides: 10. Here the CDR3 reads CASTRGTGGLLPLHF. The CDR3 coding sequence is TGTGCCAGCACTCGAGGGACAGGGGGCCTCTTACCCCTCCACTTT.

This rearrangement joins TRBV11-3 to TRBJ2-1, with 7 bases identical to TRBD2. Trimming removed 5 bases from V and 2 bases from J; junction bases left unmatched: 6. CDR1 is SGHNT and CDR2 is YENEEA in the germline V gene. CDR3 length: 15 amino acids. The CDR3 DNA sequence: TGTGCCAGCAGCCCAACTAGCGACCCCTACAATGAGCAGTTCTTC. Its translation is CASSPTSDPYNEQFF.